The rows below give T cell receptor beta chains drawn from one sample of a study of T cell responses to AZD1222 COVID-19 vaccine. This table comes from immunoSEQ multiplex PCR, and its TCRdb copy is limited to in-frame clones, with some not included. Of 60,000 to 70,000 clones listed, 85% are singletons. Specimen: peripheral blood, collected on day 0 of AZD1222 vaccination. These receptors were obtained from an adult in good health. CDR3s include the opening cysteine and the closing phenylalanine or tryptophan. The D gene is left open where the match is weak.

j_call d_call v_call cdr3_aa
TRBJ1-5 TRBD1 TRBV20-1 CSASSQGGTQPQHF
TRBJ1-1 NA TRBV10-2 CASMRQPNTEAFF
TRBJ1-4 TRBD1 TRBV9 CASSAPGQGGEKLFF
TRBJ2-2 TRBD1 TRBV3-1/TRBV3-2 CASSQETGGFGELFF
TRBJ1-2 NA TRBV6-6 CASSGRTGFNYGYTF
TRBJ2-2 NA TRBV11-3 CASSVGPSRKLFF
TRBJ1-6 TRBD1 TRBV12-3/TRBV12-4 CASSGQGLIPLHF
TRBJ1-1 NA TRBV6-5 CASVGGGLNTEAFF
TRBJ2-1 NA TRBV7-8 CASSLVFGGHEQFF
TRBJ1-2 NA TRBV27 CVIGPSKNYGYTF
TRBJ2-2 NA TRBV5-1 CASSLDSGNTGELFF
TRBJ1-2 TRBD1 TRBV7-9 CASSLAVSGGADGYTF
TRBJ2-1 TRBD2 TRBV7-3 CASSSRSGGSYNEQFF
TRBJ1-5 NA TRBV29-1 CSVEGFGNQPQHF
TRBJ1-1 NA TRBV6-6 CASSYLTGGEAFF